The 4 T cell receptor beta chains listed next were all sequenced from one sample in a study of technical replicates of blood from several donors. Method: immunoSEQ multiplex PCR; TCRdb's copy keeps in-frame clones and lacks some. The data contain roughly 14,000 clones, approximately 87% of them singletons. The specimen was PBMCs. These receptors all stem from a human donor in good health.

The chain has TRBV19 and TRBJ1-1; D perhaps matches TRBD1 (6 bases). Germline values: CDR1 LNHDA, CDR2 SQIVND (reference sequence). This CDR3 spans 17 amino acids. Trimming shortened V by 4 bases and J by 4 bases, and 22 bases separated the two germline ends. CDR3 protein: CASSTRPRQVTVTEAFF. The DNA for the CDR3 is TGTGCCAGTAGTACGCGACCGCGACAGGTAACTGTCACTGAAGCTTTCTTT.

The rearrangement joins TRBV27 to TRBJ2-1, with D perhaps TRBD2 (6 bases). Germline V gives CDR1 MNHEY, CDR2 SMNVEV (reference sequence). The CDR3 runs to 16 residues. Trimming took off 6 bases at V and 2 bases at J, with 17 bases between the two ends. The CDR3 loop reads CASRPRLVRTYNEQFF. CDR3 DNA: TGTGCCAGCAGACCTCGACTAGTTAGGACCTACAATGAGCAGTTCTTC.

The chain has TRBV19 and TRBJ1-4, with D possibly being TRBD1 (5 bases). From germline, CDR1 is LNHDA and CDR2 SQIVND (reference sequence). The length of the CDR3 is 14 residues. Deletions cut 5 bases from V and 6 bases from J, with 13 bases between. CDR3 in DNA: TGTGCCAGTAGTGTCGGGGGTATGGATGAAAAACTGTTTTTT. Amino acids: CASSVGGMDEKLFF.

The chain couples TRBV28 to TRBJ1-5; a possible D gene is TRBD1 (6 bases). CDR1 is MDHEN and CDR2 is SYDVKM in the germline V gene. The CDR3 runs to 14 residues. V was pared by 7 bases and J by 3 bases, with 13 bases between. The CDR3 is CASTLDSINQPQHF. DNA for the CDR3: TGTGCCAGCACCTTGGACAGTATCAATCAGCCCCAGCATTTT. Full variable domain (rest looked up from reference TRBV28 and TRBJ1-5): DVKVTQSSRYLVKRTGEKVFLECVQDMDHENMFWYRQDPGLGLRLIYFSYDVKMKEKGDIPEGYSVSREKKERFSLILESASTNQTSMYLCASTLDSINQPQHFGDGTRLSIL.